The rows below give T cell receptor beta chains drawn from one sample of a study of blood T cell repertoires in COVID-19. Sequencing was performed with immunoSEQ multiplex PCR; in TCRdb, only in-frame clones are kept and a portion is missing. The sample consists of fewer than 350,000 clones, approximately 86% of them appearing once. Source material: peripheral blood. Receptor source: a woman in her 30s who had recovered from COVID-19. CDR3s include the opening cysteine and the closing phenylalanine or tryptophan. The order of the fields is D gene, V gene, J gene, clone size, CDR3 DNA, CDR3 protein. D genes are given only for firm matches. The size field is filled for only some rows; it gives once, few, many or a size class.

d_gene: -
v_gene: TRBV21-1
j_gene: TRBJ2-7
abundance: -
CDR3nt: TGTGCCAGCAGCAAAGAACAGGGGGGACCCTACGAGCAGTACTTC
CDR3aa: CASSKEQGGPYEQYF

d_gene: TRBD1
v_gene: TRBV7-9
j_gene: TRBJ1-2
abundance: -
CDR3nt: TGTGCCAGCAGCCTAGTGGGACAGGGGGCCCTCAATGGCTACACCTTC
CDR3aa: CASSLVGQGALNGYTF

d_gene: TRBD1
v_gene: TRBV27
j_gene: TRBJ1-2
abundance: -
CDR3nt: TGTGCCAGCAGTTTATATTCCCCGACAGGGGCCTATGGCTACACCTTC
CDR3aa: CASSLYSPTGAYGYTF

d_gene: TRBD1
v_gene: TRBV10-3
j_gene: TRBJ2-7
abundance: few
CDR3nt: TGTGCCATCAGTGAGTCGCAGGACAGGGCCCACGAGCAGTACTTC
CDR3aa: CAISESQDRAHEQYF

d_gene: TRBD2
v_gene: TRBV11-2
j_gene: TRBJ2-3
abundance: -
CDR3nt: TGTGCCAGCAGCTTAAGGGCTAGCGGGAGGGATACGCAGTATTTT
CDR3aa: CASSLRASGRDTQYF

d_gene: -
v_gene: TRBV19
j_gene: TRBJ1-5
abundance: -
CDR3nt: TGTGCCAGTAGTATGGGGGGGTACCAGCCCCAGCATTTT
CDR3aa: CASSMGGYQPQHF

d_gene: -
v_gene: TRBV18
j_gene: TRBJ2-2
abundance: -
CDR3nt: TGTGCCAGCTCACCAAATCAGCCCGGGACATTCAACACCGGGGAGCTGTTTTTT
CDR3aa: CASSPNQPGTFNTGELFF

d_gene: TRBD1
v_gene: TRBV6-2/TRBV6-3
j_gene: TRBJ2-5
abundance: -
CDR3nt: TGTGCCAGCAGTTCACCGGGACAGGGGGGAGAGACCCAGTACTTC
CDR3aa: CASSSPGQGGETQYF

d_gene: -
v_gene: TRBV7-2
j_gene: TRBJ2-6
abundance: few
CDR3nt: TGTGCCAGCAGCGGTAGAACAGGGTCTGGGGCCAACGTCCTGACTTTC
CDR3aa: CASSGRTGSGANVLTF

d_gene: -
v_gene: TRBV30
j_gene: TRBJ1-2
abundance: -
CDR3nt: TGTGCCTGGAAGAATCGGCTGGGGCACGCTGGCTACACCTTC
CDR3aa: CAWKNRLGHAGYTF

d_gene: -
v_gene: TRBV2
j_gene: TRBJ1-2
abundance: -
CDR3nt: TGTGCCAGCAGTGAAGCGATTCGGGGGGACTATGGCTACACCTTC
CDR3aa: CASSEAIRGDYGYTF

d_gene: TRBD2
v_gene: TRBV4-2
j_gene: TRBJ2-5
abundance: -
CDR3nt: TGTGCCAGCAGCCAAGATCGGGCTAGCGGGGACCAAGAGACCCAGTACTTC
CDR3aa: CASSQDRASGDQETQYF

d_gene: -
v_gene: TRBV27
j_gene: TRBJ2-7
abundance: -
CDR3nt: TGTGCCAGCCCACTCTCTGAGGGCTCTTCCGAGCAGTACTTC
CDR3aa: CASPLSEGSSEQYF

d_gene: -
v_gene: TRBV23-1
j_gene: TRBJ1-2
abundance: -
CDR3nt: TGCGCCAGCAGCCTGGTGAGGAACTATGGCTACACCTTC
CDR3aa: CASSLVRNYGYTF

d_gene: TRBD2
v_gene: TRBV7-6
j_gene: TRBJ2-1
abundance: -
CDR3nt: TGTGCCAGCAGACCCATCAGCGGGAGCTCCTACAATGAGCAGTTCTTC
CDR3aa: CASRPISGSSYNEQFF

d_gene: TRBD2
v_gene: TRBV18
j_gene: TRBJ2-5
abundance: -
CDR3nt: TGTGCCAGCTCACCACGGGCCAGCGGGGCACAAGAGACCCAGTACTTC
CDR3aa: CASSPRASGAQETQYF

d_gene: -
v_gene: TRBV3-1/TRBV3-2
j_gene: TRBJ2-1
abundance: -
CDR3nt: TGTGCCAGCAGCCCACGGGAGACCTCCTACAATGAGCAGTTCTTC
CDR3aa: CASSPRETSYNEQFF

d_gene: TRBD1
v_gene: TRBV30
j_gene: TRBJ1-2
abundance: -
CDR3nt: TGTGCCTGGAGTGTGGAACAGGGGGATGGCTACACCTTC
CDR3aa: CAWSVEQGDGYTF

d_gene: -
v_gene: TRBV19
j_gene: TRBJ1-1
abundance: -
CDR3nt: TGTGCCAGTAGTACCTTGAACACTGAAGCTTTCTTT
CDR3aa: CASSTLNTEAFF

d_gene: -
v_gene: TRBV19
j_gene: TRBJ1-5
abundance: once
CDR3nt: TGTGCCAGTAGTATAACAGGGCCAAGCTGGGGCAATCAGCCCCAGCATTTT
CDR3aa: CASSITGPSWGNQPQHF

d_gene: TRBD1
v_gene: TRBV19
j_gene: TRBJ1-2
abundance: -
CDR3nt: TGTGCCAGTAGTTTCTCCGGACAGGGAGGTGGCTACACCTTC
CDR3aa: CASSFSGQGGGYTF

d_gene: -
v_gene: TRBV15
j_gene: TRBJ2-7
abundance: -
CDR3nt: TGTGCCACCAGCACGGAAAGGGGGGGCAAGTACGAGCAGTACTTC
CDR3aa: CATSTERGGKYEQYF

d_gene: TRBD2
v_gene: TRBV11-2
j_gene: TRBJ2-7
abundance: few
CDR3nt: TGTGCCAGCAGCTTAATCGGGCAGCGGGGGGGCTTGTACGAGCAGTACTTC
CDR3aa: CASSLIGQRGGLYEQYF

d_gene: -
v_gene: TRBV4-1
j_gene: TRBJ2-7
abundance: -
CDR3nt: TGCGCCAGCAGCCAAGGGATCGGGGAGACCTACGAGCAGTACTTC
CDR3aa: CASSQGIGETYEQYF

d_gene: -
v_gene: TRBV12-2
j_gene: TRBJ2-7
abundance: -
CDR3nt: TGTGCAAGTCGATCCCGGACAGGGTCCTACGAGCAGTACTTC
CDR3aa: CASRSRTGSYEQYF

d_gene: -
v_gene: TRBV27
j_gene: TRBJ2-2
abundance: -
CDR3nt: TGTGCCAGCAGTTTAACGGGCACCGGGGAGCTGTTTTTT
CDR3aa: CASSLTGTGELFF

d_gene: -
v_gene: TRBV6-1
j_gene: TRBJ2-5
abundance: -
CDR3nt: TGTGCCAGCAGTGAACAAAACAGGGTGGATGGGACCCAGTACTTC
CDR3aa: CASSEQNRVDGTQYF

d_gene: TRBD2
v_gene: TRBV30
j_gene: TRBJ2-1
abundance: -
CDR3nt: TGTGCCTGGAGTATAGCGGGGGGGTTCTACAATGAGCAGTTCTTC
CDR3aa: CAWSIAGGFYNEQFF

d_gene: -
v_gene: TRBV28
j_gene: TRBJ1-2
abundance: -
CDR3nt: TGTGCCAGCAGTTTAAAGGGGAATGGCTACACCTTC
CDR3aa: CASSLKGNGYTF

d_gene: -
v_gene: TRBV19
j_gene: TRBJ1-4
abundance: -
CDR3nt: TGTGCCAGTAGTATTTCAGGGAGGGGCGAAAAACTGTTTTTT
CDR3aa: CASSISGRGEKLFF

d_gene: TRBD2
v_gene: TRBV3-1/TRBV3-2
j_gene: TRBJ2-7
abundance: -
CDR3nt: TGTGCCAGCAGCCTCCAGGTGTCTAGCGGGATTCACGAGCAGTACTTC
CDR3aa: CASSLQVSSGIHEQYF

d_gene: -
v_gene: TRBV5-5
j_gene: TRBJ1-5
abundance: -
CDR3nt: TGTGCCAGCAGCTTCTATAGCAATCAGCCCCAGCATTTT
CDR3aa: CASSFYSNQPQHF

d_gene: -
v_gene: TRBV4-3
j_gene: TRBJ1-2
abundance: -
CDR3nt: TGCGCCAGCAGCCAAGACTGGGAGGGGGGGAACTATGGCTACACCTTC
CDR3aa: CASSQDWEGGNYGYTF